This T cell receptor beta chain was captured in a study of blood T cell repertoires in COVID-19. Overall study: The United States, Italy and Spain provided the acute and convalescent COVID-19 samples. PBMCs, B-cell-depleted T cells, or T cells were the source of the cDNA or gDNA that made up the material.

This clone was seen only once. Authors' data handling: Reference gene primer amplification yielded estimated nucleated cell counts. Produced via immunoSEQ multiplex PCR; TCRdb's table is partial and in-frame only. That table is the source of V, J and clone size, and D and trimming were worked out from the DNA. Of about 130,000 clones in the sample, 70% to 90% were seen once. The CDR3 has 17 residues. Germline loops: CDR1 SGHVS, CDR2 FQNEAQ. With 2 bases removed from V and 0 bases from J, the gap between germline ends came to 14 bases. The chain recombines TRBV7-8 with TRBJ2-1; unclear D gene. This receptor was identified in a human donor in a cohort sampled during active COVID-19. Sequenced sample: peripheral blood. CDR3 region: CASSLIPGQLSYNEQFF. CDR3 nucleotide sequence: TGTGCCAGCAGCTTAATACCAGGTCAGCTCTCCTACAATGAGCAGTTCTTC.